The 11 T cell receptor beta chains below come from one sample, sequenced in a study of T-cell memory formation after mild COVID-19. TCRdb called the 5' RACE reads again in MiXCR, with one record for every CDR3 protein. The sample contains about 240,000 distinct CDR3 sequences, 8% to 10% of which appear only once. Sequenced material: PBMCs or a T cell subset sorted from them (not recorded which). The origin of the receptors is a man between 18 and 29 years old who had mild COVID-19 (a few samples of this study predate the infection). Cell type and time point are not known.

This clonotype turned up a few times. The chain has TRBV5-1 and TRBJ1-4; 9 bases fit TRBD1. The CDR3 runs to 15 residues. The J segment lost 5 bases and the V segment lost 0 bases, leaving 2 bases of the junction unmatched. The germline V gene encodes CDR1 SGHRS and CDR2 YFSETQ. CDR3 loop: CASSLEGQGNEKLFF. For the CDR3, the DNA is TGCGCCAGCAGCTTGGAAGGACAGGGGAATGAAAAACTGTTTTTT.

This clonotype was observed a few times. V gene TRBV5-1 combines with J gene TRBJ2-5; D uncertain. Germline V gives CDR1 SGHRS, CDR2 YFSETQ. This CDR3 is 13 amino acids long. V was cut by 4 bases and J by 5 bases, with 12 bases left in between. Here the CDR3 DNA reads TGCGCCAGCAGCGTTGGCGCCCGGGAGACCCAGTACTTC. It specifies CASSVGARETQYF.

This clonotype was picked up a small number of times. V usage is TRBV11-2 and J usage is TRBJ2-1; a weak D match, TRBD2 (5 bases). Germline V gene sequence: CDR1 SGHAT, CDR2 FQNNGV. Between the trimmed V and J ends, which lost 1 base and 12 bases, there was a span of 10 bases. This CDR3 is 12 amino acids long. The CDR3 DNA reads TGTGCCAGCAGCTTAGTACAGACTACGCAGTTCTTC. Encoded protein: CASSLVQTTQFF.

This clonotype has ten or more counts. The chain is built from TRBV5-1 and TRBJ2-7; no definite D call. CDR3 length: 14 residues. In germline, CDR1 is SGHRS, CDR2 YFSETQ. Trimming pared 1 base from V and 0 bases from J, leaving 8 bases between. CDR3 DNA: TGCGCCAGCAGCTTGCAGCTGGCCTCCTACGAGCAGTACTTC. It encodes CASSLQLASYEQYF.

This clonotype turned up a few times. DNA for the CDR3: TGTGCCACCAGTGATTTGGGGACAGGGGCGGAACTCTACGAGCAGTACGTC. Translated: CATSDLGTGAELYEQYV. The chain links TRBV24-1 to TRBJ2-7, with 10 nucleotides matching TRBD1. With 0 bases clipped from V and 3 bases from J, the junction kept 7 bases outside the gene matches. Germline loops: CDR1 KGHDR, CDR2 SFDVKD. CDR3 length: 17 residues.

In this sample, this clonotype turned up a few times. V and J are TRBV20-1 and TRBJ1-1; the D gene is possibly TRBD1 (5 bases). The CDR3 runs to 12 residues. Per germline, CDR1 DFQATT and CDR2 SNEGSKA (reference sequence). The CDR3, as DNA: TGCAGCCAACAGGTGGGAAACACTGAAGCTTTCTTT. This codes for CSQQVGNTEAFF.

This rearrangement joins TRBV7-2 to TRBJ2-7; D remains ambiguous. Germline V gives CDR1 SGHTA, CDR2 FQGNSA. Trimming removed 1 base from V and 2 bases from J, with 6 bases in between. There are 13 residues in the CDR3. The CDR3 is CASSLGITYEQYV. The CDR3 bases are TGTGCCAGCAGCTTAGGTATCACCTACGAGCAGTACGTC.

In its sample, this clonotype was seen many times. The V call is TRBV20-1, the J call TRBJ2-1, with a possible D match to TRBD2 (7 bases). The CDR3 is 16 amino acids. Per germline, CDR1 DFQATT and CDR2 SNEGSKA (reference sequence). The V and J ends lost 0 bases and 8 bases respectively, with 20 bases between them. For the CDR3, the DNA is TGCAGTGCTAGAGAGGGGAGGGGGGTCTCCTGGGATGAGCAGTTCTTC. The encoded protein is CSAREGRGVSWDEQFF.

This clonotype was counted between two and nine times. The CDR3 bases are TGTGCCAGCAGCTTGGTGGGACAGGGGTATGATGGCTACACCTTC. Protein product: CASSLVGQGYDGYTF. The genes are TRBV5-6 and TRBJ1-2, with 10 bases lining up with TRBD1. Trimming removed 0 bases from V and 6 bases from J; junction bases left unmatched: 5. Germline V gives CDR1 SGHDT, CDR2 YYEEEE. The CDR3 spans 15 residues.

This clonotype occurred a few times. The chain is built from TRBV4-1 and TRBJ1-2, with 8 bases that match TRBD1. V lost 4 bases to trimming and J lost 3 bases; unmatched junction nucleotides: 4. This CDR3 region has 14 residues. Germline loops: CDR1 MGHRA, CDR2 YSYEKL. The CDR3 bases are TGCGCCAGCAGCCGGACAGGGTTAGACTATGGCTACACCTTC. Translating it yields CASSRTGLDYGYTF.

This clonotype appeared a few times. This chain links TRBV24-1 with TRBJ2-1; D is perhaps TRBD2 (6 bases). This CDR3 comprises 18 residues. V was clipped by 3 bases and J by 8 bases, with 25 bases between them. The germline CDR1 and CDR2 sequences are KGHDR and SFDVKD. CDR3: CATSDPTIQEGMVDEQFF. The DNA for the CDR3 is TGTGCCACCAGTGATCCTACCATCCAGGAGGGGATGGTTGATGAGCAGTTCTTC.